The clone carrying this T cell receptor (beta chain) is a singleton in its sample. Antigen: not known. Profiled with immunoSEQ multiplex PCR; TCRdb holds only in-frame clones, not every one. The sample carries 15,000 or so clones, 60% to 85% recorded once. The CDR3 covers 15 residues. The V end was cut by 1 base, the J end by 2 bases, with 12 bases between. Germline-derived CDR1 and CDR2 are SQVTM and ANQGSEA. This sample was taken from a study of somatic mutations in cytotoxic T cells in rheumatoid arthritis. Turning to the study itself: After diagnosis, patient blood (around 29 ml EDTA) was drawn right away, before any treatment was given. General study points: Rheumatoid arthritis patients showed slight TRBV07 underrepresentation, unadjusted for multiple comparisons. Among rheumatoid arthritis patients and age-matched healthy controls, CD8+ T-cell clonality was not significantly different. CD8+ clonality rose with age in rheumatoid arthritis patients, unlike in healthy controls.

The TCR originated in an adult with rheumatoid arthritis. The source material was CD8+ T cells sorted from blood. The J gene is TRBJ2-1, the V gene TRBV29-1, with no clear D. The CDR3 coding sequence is TGCAGCGTTGAAGGGGCCAACGAAACCTACAATGAGCAGTTCTTC. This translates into CSVEGANETYNEQFF.